This T cell receptor beta chain was sequenced during a study of blood T cell repertoires in COVID-19 (dated by TCRdb to 2019 to 2021). Regarding the research as a whole: Samples covering the acute and convalescent phases of COVID-19 were provided by collaborators in the United States, Italy and Spain. The prospective study material was composed of cDNA or gDNA derived from T cells, B-cell-depleted T cells, or PBMCs. Samples were obtained from the ongoing ImmuneRACE study (first 160 participants) and from 1,254 subjects provided by 6 global collaborators. The repertoires were released in a freely available public database meant as a resource for research on the immune response to SARS-CoV-2. Nearly every sample came with metadata listing a de-identified subject ID, COVID-19 status, age in years and sex. Where HLA class I and class II types were available, the types were taken from metadata supplied by the sample provider, not from assay-based typing. Subjects who had been exposed to COVID-19, were actively infected with it, or had recovered from it provided the deeply sampled blood TCRbeta repertoires that made up the dataset.

TCRbeta CDR3 regions were amplified from genomic DNA by means of the immunoSEQ Assay, a bias-controlled multiplex PCR. The authors processed their data as follows. The number of nucleated cells in each sample was estimated by amplification of reference gene primers within the assay. To quantify the absolute abundance of each unique TCRbeta CDR3 rearrangement, sequence reads were collapsed and filtered. For each sample, productive Simpson clonality was calculated by taking the square root of Simpson's diversity index across productive rearrangements. In TCRdb, the immuneACCESS table is reduced to in-frame sequences with V and J assigned. These tables do not hold every clone; where another copy was compared, an unresolved V gene accounts for under half, and the others remain unexplained. The DNA gave D and trimming, while V, J and clone size come from that table. A total of approximately 170,000 clones appear in this sample, less than 85% of them only once. The ten largest make up 2.5% to 3.5% of the sample.

As to this clone: The specificity of this receptor is unknown. Base-call qualities are not available, and no considerably larger clone is one nucleotide away.

V is trimmed back by 4 bases and J by 1 base, and the junction contains 4 bases that no gene match accounts for. Its CDR3 holds 15 amino acids, cysteine through phenylalanine. Only the CDR3 portion is preserved as DNA: 45 bases, with reading frame beginning at the first base. CDR1 MNHEY and CDR2 SVGAGI were looked up in the germline V gene. General study outcomes and caveats: Clinical and demographic metadata were provided uncurated, with the amount varying by source and participant.

The collaborating institutions used their own protocols to collect whole blood in K2EDTA tubes. For TCRbeta analysis, collaborator samples were shipped as frozen whole blood, as isolated PBMCs, or as DNA extracted from either sample type. The sequence is built from TRBV6-5 and TRBJ2-4; a stretch of 7 junction bases matches TRBD1. The sequenced sample was peripheral blood. The sequence was collected from a woman older than 75 with acute or convalescent COVID-19. The CDR3 has the sequence CASSSIQGAKNIQYF. DNA sequence: TGTGCCAGCAGTTCCATACAGGGGGCCAAAAACATTCAGTACTTC.